The rows below give T cell receptor beta chains drawn from one sample of a study of OX40 agonist ivuxolimab in advanced cancers. Data came from immunoSEQ multiplex PCR; TCRdb stores just in-frame clones and leaves some out. Among tens of thousands of clones listed, roughly 87% were seen once. The sequenced sample was CD4+ or CD8+ T cells sorted from blood, obtained in a trial of the OX40 agonist ivuxolimab. All receptors come from an adult with an advanced solid tumor such as melanoma, head and neck, liver or kidney cancer. CDR3s include the opening cysteine and the closing phenylalanine or tryptophan. D genes are given only for firm matches. Some rows have no size entry. The others give once, few or many, or a class for an expanded clone.

CDR3nt: TGTGCCATCAGTGGTACAGGGACTAGGACCAATGAGCAGTTCTTC
CDR3aa: CAISGTGTRTNEQFF
d_gene: TRBD2
v_gene: TRBV10-3
j_gene: TRBJ2-1
abundance: -

CDR3nt: TGTGCCAGCAGTGAAGGAAAGGGGGTCTATGGCTACACCTTC
CDR3aa: CASSEGKGVYGYTF
d_gene: -
v_gene: TRBV6-1
j_gene: TRBJ1-2
abundance: -

CDR3nt: TGTGCCAGCAGTTTTGGGAGGGGAAGCAATCAGCCCCAGCATTTT
CDR3aa: CASSFGRGSNQPQHF
d_gene: -
v_gene: TRBV28
j_gene: TRBJ1-5
abundance: -

CDR3nt: TGTGCCAGCAGCTTATCTAGCGGGCCTGAAGAGACCCAGTACTTC
CDR3aa: CASSLSSGPEETQYF
d_gene: TRBD2
v_gene: TRBV7-9
j_gene: TRBJ2-5
abundance: few

CDR3nt: TGTGCCAGCAGCTTAGTTACAGCGAGGAACGAGCAGTACTTC
CDR3aa: CASSLVTARNEQYF
d_gene: -
v_gene: TRBV11-2
j_gene: TRBJ2-7
abundance: -

CDR3nt: TGTGCCAGCAGCCTGAGTCAGGGGGCTGGTGAAGCTTTCTTT
CDR3aa: CASSLSQGAGEAFF
d_gene: TRBD1
v_gene: TRBV7-3
j_gene: TRBJ1-1
abundance: -

CDR3nt: TGTGCCAGCTCACCACAGGGGCCCGAAACAAACTATGGCTACACCTTC
CDR3aa: CASSPQGPETNYGYTF
d_gene: -
v_gene: TRBV18
j_gene: TRBJ1-2
abundance: -

CDR3nt: TGTGCCAGCAGTTTAATGGCCGGGGAGCTGTTTTTT
CDR3aa: CASSLMAGELFF
d_gene: -
v_gene: TRBV28
j_gene: TRBJ2-2
abundance: few

CDR3nt: TGTGCCAGTAACATGGGGTTCGGACTAGACCAGTTCTTC
CDR3aa: CASNMGFGLDQFF
d_gene: TRBD2
v_gene: TRBV19
j_gene: TRBJ2-1
abundance: few

CDR3nt: TGTGCCAGCAGCGGGACAGCCAAAAACATTCAGTACTTC
CDR3aa: CASSGTAKNIQYF
d_gene: -
v_gene: TRBV6-4
j_gene: TRBJ2-4
abundance: -

CDR3nt: TGCGCCAGCTCGAATAGCGGGAGCTACGAGCAGTACTTC
CDR3aa: CASSNSGSYEQYF
d_gene: TRBD2
v_gene: TRBV10-1
j_gene: TRBJ2-7
abundance: -

CDR3nt: TGTGCCTGGAGTGGTAGGGGCAGTATTTCCTATAATTCACCCCTCCACTTT
CDR3aa: CAWSGRGSISYNSPLHF
d_gene: -
v_gene: TRBV30
j_gene: TRBJ1-6
abundance: -

CDR3nt: TGTGCCAGCAGCCCTATGGGGCTTGGCTACGAGCAGTACTTC
CDR3aa: CASSPMGLGYEQYF
d_gene: -
v_gene: TRBV7-9
j_gene: TRBJ2-7
abundance: -

CDR3nt: TGTGCCAGCAGTGATTCCGGAGTTTTCTTT
CDR3aa: CASSDSGVFF
d_gene: -
v_gene: TRBV2
j_gene: TRBJ1-1
abundance: -

CDR3nt: TGCAGCGTACGTGCGGGAGAGGCGGTAGGTGAGCAGTTCTTC
CDR3aa: CSVRAGEAVGEQFF
d_gene: TRBD2
v_gene: TRBV29-1
j_gene: TRBJ2-1
abundance: -

CDR3nt: TGTGCCAGCTCCAGTAGGGGAACTCCAGGGGAGACCCAGTACTTC
CDR3aa: CASSSRGTPGETQYF
d_gene: -
v_gene: TRBV27
j_gene: TRBJ2-5
abundance: -

CDR3nt: TGTGCCAGCAGTCAGGCGGTAAGGAACACTGAAGCTTTCTTT
CDR3aa: CASSQAVRNTEAFF
d_gene: -
v_gene: TRBV11-1
j_gene: TRBJ1-1
abundance: -

CDR3nt: TGTGCCAGCAGTTACAGGGGGCACCTCTACGAGCAGTACTTC
CDR3aa: CASSYRGHLYEQYF
d_gene: TRBD1
v_gene: TRBV6-5
j_gene: TRBJ2-7
abundance: -

CDR3nt: TGTGCCAGCAGCTTAGCTCGTGGTTATACTGAAGCTTTCTTT
CDR3aa: CASSLARGYTEAFF
d_gene: -
v_gene: TRBV7-2
j_gene: TRBJ1-1
abundance: -

CDR3nt: TGTGCCAGTAGTCCGGGACCGTCGAGCACTGAAGCTTTCTTT
CDR3aa: CASSPGPSSTEAFF
d_gene: -
v_gene: TRBV19
j_gene: TRBJ1-1
abundance: -

CDR3nt: TGTGCCAGCAGCGTAGGGGGGGTCTTCTCTGGAAACACCATATATTTT
CDR3aa: CASSVGGVFSGNTIYF
d_gene: -
v_gene: TRBV9
j_gene: TRBJ1-3
abundance: -

CDR3nt: TGTGCCTCTAAAGGGGGGGGAGAGGAGACCCAGTACTTC
CDR3aa: CASKGGGEETQYF
d_gene: -
v_gene: TRBV2
j_gene: TRBJ2-5
abundance: -

CDR3nt: TGTGCCAGCTCAGTGGAAACAGGGCTTGAGACCCAGTACTTC
CDR3aa: CASSVETGLETQYF
d_gene: -
v_gene: TRBV18
j_gene: TRBJ2-5
abundance: -

CDR3nt: TGTGCCAGCAGTTCCCCAAACCTCCTACACTACGAGCAGTACTTC
CDR3aa: CASSSPNLLHYEQYF
d_gene: -
v_gene: TRBV6-5
j_gene: TRBJ2-7
abundance: -

CDR3nt: TGTGCCAGTAGTATGGCGGACAGGGGAACCCAGTACTTC
CDR3aa: CASSMADRGTQYF
d_gene: TRBD1
v_gene: TRBV19
j_gene: TRBJ2-5
abundance: -

CDR3nt: TGTGCCCTCGGGACAGGAGGTTCCTCTGGAAACACCATATATTTT
CDR3aa: CALGTGGSSGNTIYF
d_gene: TRBD1
v_gene: TRBV30
j_gene: TRBJ1-3
abundance: once

CDR3nt: TGTGCCAGCTCACCAGAAAGAGGGGTGCGGGACGGGACAGATACGCAGTATTTT
CDR3aa: CASSPERGVRDGTDTQYF
d_gene: -
v_gene: TRBV18
j_gene: TRBJ2-3
abundance: -

CDR3nt: TGTGCCAGCAGACTGGGGTCTAGCGCCCAAGAGACCCAGTACTTC
CDR3aa: CASRLGSSAQETQYF
d_gene: -
v_gene: TRBV27
j_gene: TRBJ2-5
abundance: -

CDR3nt: TGTGCCAGCAGCAACCCGGGGGAGACCCAGTACTTC
CDR3aa: CASSNPGETQYF
d_gene: -
v_gene: TRBV5-5
j_gene: TRBJ2-5
abundance: -

CDR3nt: TGTGCCAGTAGTATAGAGGGCGATCAGCCCCAGCATTTT
CDR3aa: CASSIEGDQPQHF
d_gene: -
v_gene: TRBV19
j_gene: TRBJ1-5
abundance: -

CDR3nt: TGTGCCAGCAGTGAATTCTGGGGGGGAGTCGTAGATACGCAGTATTTT
CDR3aa: CASSEFWGGVVDTQYF
d_gene: TRBD2
v_gene: TRBV6-1
j_gene: TRBJ2-3
abundance: -

CDR3nt: TGTGCCAGCAGCCGCAGACAAGAGACCCAGTACTTC
CDR3aa: CASSRRQETQYF
d_gene: -
v_gene: TRBV5-6
j_gene: TRBJ2-5
abundance: -

CDR3nt: TGTGCCATAAAGGGACATCTAGGAGACTATGAGCAGTTCTTC
CDR3aa: CAIKGHLGDYEQFF
d_gene: -
v_gene: TRBV10-3
j_gene: TRBJ2-1
abundance: -

CDR3nt: TGTGCCAGCAGCGAGGGGATGAACACTGAAGCTTTCTTT
CDR3aa: CASSEGMNTEAFF
d_gene: -
v_gene: TRBV5-4
j_gene: TRBJ1-1
abundance: -

CDR3nt: TGTGCCAGCGGGCAGGGGGCTGACACCGGGGAGCTGTTTTTT
CDR3aa: CASGQGADTGELFF
d_gene: TRBD1
v_gene: TRBV6-1
j_gene: TRBJ2-2
abundance: -

CDR3nt: TGTGCCAGTCGCGGACAGGATGCCTATGGCTACACCTTC
CDR3aa: CASRGQDAYGYTF
d_gene: TRBD1
v_gene: TRBV19
j_gene: TRBJ1-2
abundance: -

CDR3nt: TGCGCCAGCAGCTTAAGTACTTTAAGCTCCTACAATGAGCAGTTCTTC
CDR3aa: CASSLSTLSSYNEQFF
d_gene: -
v_gene: TRBV5-1
j_gene: TRBJ2-1
abundance: once

CDR3nt: TGTGCCAGCAGAAACTCTGGAAACACCATATATTTT
CDR3aa: CASRNSGNTIYF
d_gene: -
v_gene: TRBV6-1
j_gene: TRBJ1-3
abundance: -

CDR3nt: TGTGCCAGCTCACCACGTCCGGGTACCCAAGAGACCCAGTACTTC
CDR3aa: CASSPRPGTQETQYF
d_gene: -
v_gene: TRBV18
j_gene: TRBJ2-5
abundance: -

CDR3nt: TGCGCCAGCAGCCAACAGGGGAACACTGAAGCTTTCTTT
CDR3aa: CASSQQGNTEAFF
d_gene: -
v_gene: TRBV5-1
j_gene: TRBJ1-1
abundance: -

CDR3nt: TGTGCCAGTAGTAACTTTGGGGGACGTGCCTACGAGCAGTACTTC
CDR3aa: CASSNFGGRAYEQYF
d_gene: -
v_gene: TRBV19
j_gene: TRBJ2-7
abundance: -

CDR3nt: TGTGCCAGTATCTCAGGGTACACTGAAGCTTTCTTT
CDR3aa: CASISGYTEAFF
d_gene: -
v_gene: TRBV19
j_gene: TRBJ1-1
abundance: many

CDR3nt: TGTGCCAGTAGTATACAAGCGGGCCCTGGGAGGGAGCAGTTCTTC
CDR3aa: CASSIQAGPGREQFF
d_gene: -
v_gene: TRBV19
j_gene: TRBJ2-1
abundance: -

CDR3nt: TGTGCCAGCTCACCACCGTCTAGGATTAGCGGTGAGCTGTTTTTT
CDR3aa: CASSPPSRISGELFF
d_gene: -
v_gene: TRBV18
j_gene: TRBJ2-2
abundance: -

CDR3nt: TGTGCCAGCAGCCCGGGACTAGCGGGAGGGGGGCTGCAGTTCTTC
CDR3aa: CASSPGLAGGGLQFF
d_gene: TRBD2
v_gene: TRBV5-5
j_gene: TRBJ2-1
abundance: -

CDR3nt: TGTGCCAGTAGTAGAGGGGACCTTCGAGATACGCAGTATTTT
CDR3aa: CASSRGDLRDTQYF
d_gene: -
v_gene: TRBV19
j_gene: TRBJ2-3
abundance: -

CDR3nt: TGTGCCATCAGTGGCCGGGACACTGACACCGGGGAGCTGTTTTTT
CDR3aa: CAISGRDTDTGELFF
d_gene: -
v_gene: TRBV10-3
j_gene: TRBJ2-2
abundance: -

CDR3nt: TGTGCCAGCAGCTTGCCGGGACCACAAGGGACCCAGTACTTC
CDR3aa: CASSLPGPQGTQYF
d_gene: -
v_gene: TRBV5-6
j_gene: TRBJ2-5
abundance: once

CDR3nt: TGTGCCAGTAGTTTCAGGGGGACAGGCTTTAGTACTGAAGCTTTCTTT
CDR3aa: CASSFRGTGFSTEAFF
d_gene: TRBD1
v_gene: TRBV19
j_gene: TRBJ1-1
abundance: -

CDR3nt: TGTGCCAGCAGCTTTGCCGGGACAGGGGGAACTGAGCAGTTCTTC
CDR3aa: CASSFAGTGGTEQFF
d_gene: TRBD1
v_gene: TRBV7-2
j_gene: TRBJ2-1
abundance: -

CDR3nt: TGTGCCAGCAGAAGGGGATATGGCTACACCTTC
CDR3aa: CASRRGYGYTF
d_gene: -
v_gene: TRBV6-5
j_gene: TRBJ1-2
abundance: -

CDR3nt: TGTGCCAGTAGCGTCGGAAGGCGTCCCCCCGGGGCTAATGAAAAACTGTTTTTT
CDR3aa: CASSVGRRPPGANEKLFF
d_gene: -
v_gene: TRBV19
j_gene: TRBJ1-4
abundance: -

CDR3nt: TGTGCCAGCAGCCCTTTAAGACAGGGGATCGGGGAAAAACTGTTTTTT
CDR3aa: CASSPLRQGIGEKLFF
d_gene: TRBD1
v_gene: TRBV7-9
j_gene: TRBJ1-4
abundance: -